This T cell receptor (beta chain) was retrieved from a study of cytomegalovirus exposure and HLA in healthy donors. General study findings and limits: Immune exposure information comprised only CMV serostatus.

As regards this clone: The antigen is unknown.

CDR1 is ENHRY and CDR2 is SYGVKD in the germline V gene. The V segment lost 6 bases and the J segment 1 base; nucleotides outside the gene matches: 7. There are 15 residues in the CDR3. The primer mix had 60 Vbeta and 13 Jbeta primers. Method: immunoSEQ multiplex PCR; TCRdb's copy keeps in-frame clones and lacks some. The sample has roughly 170,000 clones; 65% to 80% are singletons. This receptor was taken from a woman in her 30s in good health and CMV-seronegative. The sequenced sample consisted of PBMCs. The V gene is TRBV10-3, the J gene TRBJ2-3; 7 positions agree with TRBD2. CDR3 coding DNA: TGTGCCATCAGCCCTTCGGGGAGGGGCACAGATACGCAGTATTTT. Translating gives CAISPSGRGTDTQYF.